The present entry profiles one T cell receptor (beta chain) with its context. The V and J ends lost 0 bases and 2 bases respectively, with 5 bases between them. CDR3 length: 14 amino acids. Per germline, CDR1 MNHEY and CDR2 SVGAGI. This sample was included in a study of blood T cell repertoires in COVID-19. Overall study: Acute-phase and convalescent COVID-19 samples originated in the United States, Italy and Spain.

Assay: immunoSEQ multiplex PCR; the TCRdb copy retains only in-frame clones and omits some. The profile covers some 200,000 clones, with roughly 82% appearing a single time and approximately 12% taken by the ten largest. Cohorts were based on clinical histories the participants reported. This receptor was identified in a man aged 35-49 years who had recovered from COVID-19. Sequencing used PBMCs or T cells enriched from blood (not recorded which). The chain couples TRBV6-5 to TRBJ1-5; D is unresolved. Here the CDR3 DNA reads TGTGCCAGCAGTTACTCCACAGGCAATCAGCCCCAGCATTTT. This sequence encodes CASSYSTGNQPQHF.